A selection of T cell receptor beta chains follows, all from one sample in a study of blood T cell repertoires in COVID-19. Clones were sequenced by immunoSEQ multiplex PCR, and TCRdb holds only the in-frame ones, with some missing. The sample holds some 360,000 clones, roughly nine tenths seen once. The sequencing sample was made of peripheral blood. The origin of the receptors is an older woman with COVID-19, enrolled during active disease. Each CDR3 is given with its conserved first and last residue. The D gene is left open where the match is weak. Expanded clones get a size class; other rows say once, few or many, or leave the size out.

v_call: TRBV24-1
j_call: TRBJ2-1
d_call: .
clone_size: .
cdr3_aa: CATSDWGEGNEQFF
cdr3_nt: TGTGCCACCAGTGATTGGGGTGAGGGCAATGAGCAGTTCTTC

v_call: TRBV6-5
j_call: TRBJ1-5
d_call: TRBD1
clone_size: few
cdr3_aa: CASSYDRGLQPQHF
cdr3_nt: TGTGCCAGCAGTTACGACAGGGGGCTCCAGCCCCAGCATTTT

v_call: TRBV5-5
j_call: TRBJ1-4
d_call: TRBD1
clone_size: .
cdr3_aa: CASNPTGAINEKLFF
cdr3_nt: TGTGCCAGCAACCCGACAGGGGCGATTAATGAAAAACTGTTTTTT

v_call: TRBV5-6
j_call: TRBJ2-7
d_call: .
clone_size: .
cdr3_aa: CASSSRGSTAYEQYF
cdr3_nt: TGTGCCAGCAGCTCTCGGGGGTCAACCGCCTACGAGCAGTACTTC

v_call: TRBV5-5
j_call: TRBJ2-7
d_call: TRBD1
clone_size: .
cdr3_aa: CASSLLGDRTYEQYF
cdr3_nt: TGTGCCAGCAGCTTGTTAGGGGACAGGACCTACGAGCAGTACTTC

v_call: TRBV24-1
j_call: TRBJ2-1
d_call: TRBD2
clone_size: .
cdr3_aa: CATSDLTSGGARNEQFF
cdr3_nt: TGTGCCACCAGTGATTTAACTAGCGGGGGGGCGAGAAATGAGCAGTTCTTC

v_call: TRBV7-2
j_call: TRBJ2-7
d_call: .
clone_size: .
cdr3_aa: CASSSTGGAYEQYF
cdr3_nt: TGTGCCAGCAGCTCTACCGGAGGGGCCTACGAGCAGTACTTC

v_call: TRBV5-1
j_call: TRBJ1-4
d_call: TRBD1
clone_size: .
cdr3_aa: CASSPGTGNEKLFF
cdr3_nt: TGCGCCAGCAGCCCCGGGACAGGAAATGAAAAACTGTTTTTT

v_call: TRBV7-7
j_call: TRBJ2-7
d_call: TRBD2
clone_size: .
cdr3_aa: CASSPRLAGGLYEQYF
cdr3_nt: TGTGCCAGCAGCCCCCGACTAGCGGGGGGACTGTACGAGCAGTACTTC

v_call: TRBV5-4
j_call: TRBJ1-2
d_call: TRBD1
clone_size: .
cdr3_aa: CASSLRQGLGYTF
cdr3_nt: TGTGCCAGCAGCTTGAGACAGGGGCTTGGCTACACCTTC

v_call: TRBV5-1
j_call: TRBJ1-2
d_call: .
clone_size: once
cdr3_aa: CASSFSGPDGYTF
cdr3_nt: TGCGCCAGCAGCTTTTCTGGGCCCGATGGCTACACCTTC

v_call: TRBV28
j_call: TRBJ1-2
d_call: .
clone_size: .
cdr3_aa: CASSLLTVGSEGYTF
cdr3_nt: TGTGCCAGCAGTTTATTGACAGTAGGATCAGAGGGCTACACCTTC

v_call: TRBV6-4
j_call: TRBJ1-1
d_call: TRBD1
clone_size: .
cdr3_aa: CASSDSTGGRTEAFF
cdr3_nt: TGTGCCAGCAGTGACTCTACAGGGGGACGGACTGAAGCTTTCTTT

v_call: TRBV9
j_call: TRBJ1-2
d_call: TRBD1
clone_size: .
cdr3_aa: CASSVDRAERGYTF
cdr3_nt: TGTGCCAGCAGCGTCGACAGGGCAGAGAGGGGCTACACCTTC

v_call: TRBV7-9
j_call: TRBJ2-7
d_call: TRBD2
clone_size: .
cdr3_aa: CASSPGGRALYEQYF
cdr3_nt: TGTGCCAGCAGCCCCGGAGGGAGGGCTCTTTACGAGCAGTACTTC

v_call: TRBV19
j_call: TRBJ2-5
d_call: TRBD2
clone_size: .
cdr3_aa: CASSSGLAGGLKRETQYF
cdr3_nt: TGTGCCAGTAGTTCAGGACTAGCGGGGGGCTTGAAACGGGAGACCCAGTACTTC

v_call: TRBV30
j_call: TRBJ1-2
d_call: TRBD1
clone_size: once
cdr3_aa: CAWSRGEKGGYTF
cdr3_nt: TGTGCCTGGAGCAGGGGGGAGAAAGGAGGCTACACCTTC

v_call: TRBV19
j_call: TRBJ1-1
d_call: .
clone_size: .
cdr3_aa: CASSMARRRGTEAFF
cdr3_nt: TGTGCCAGTAGTATGGCCCGGAGGCGAGGGACTGAAGCTTTCTTT

v_call: TRBV5-4
j_call: TRBJ2-7
d_call: TRBD2
clone_size: .
cdr3_aa: CASSFYSGGSYEQYF
cdr3_nt: TGTGCCAGCAGCTTCTATAGCGGGGGTTCCTACGAGCAGTACTTC

v_call: TRBV19
j_call: TRBJ2-1
d_call: TRBD2
clone_size: .
cdr3_aa: CASSTGGGRYSYNEQFF
cdr3_nt: TGTGCCAGTAGCACCGGGGGGGGCCGATATTCCTACAATGAGCAGTTCTTC

v_call: TRBV5-1
j_call: TRBJ1-2
d_call: .
clone_size: .
cdr3_aa: CASSLLANYGYTF
cdr3_nt: TGCGCCAGCAGCTTGTTAGCTAACTATGGCTACACCTTC

v_call: TRBV7-2
j_call: TRBJ1-3
d_call: .
clone_size: once
cdr3_aa: CASSLATVSGNTIYF
cdr3_nt: TGTGCCAGCAGCTTAGCGACTGTCTCTGGAAACACCATATATTTT

v_call: TRBV6-5
j_call: TRBJ1-4
d_call: .
clone_size: .
cdr3_aa: CASSYSSRHNEKLFF
cdr3_nt: TGTGCCAGCAGTTACTCCTCCAGGCATAATGAAAAACTGTTTTTT

v_call: TRBV28
j_call: TRBJ1-5
d_call: .
clone_size: .
cdr3_aa: CATKRFRNQPQHF
cdr3_nt: TGTGCCACTAAGAGGTTTCGCAATCAGCCCCAGCATTTT

v_call: TRBV21-1
j_call: TRBJ1-1
d_call: .
clone_size: few
cdr3_aa: CAIRTGRNTEAFF
cdr3_nt: TGTGCCATCCGGACAGGCAGGAACACTGAAGCTTTCTTT

v_call: TRBV6-5
j_call: TRBJ1-5
d_call: TRBD1
clone_size: .
cdr3_aa: CASQGALGQPQHF
cdr3_nt: TGTGCCAGCCAGGGGGCCCTCGGCCAGCCCCAGCATTTT

v_call: TRBV7-9
j_call: TRBJ1-2
d_call: .
clone_size: once
cdr3_aa: CASSSSLGEDGYTF
cdr3_nt: TGTGCCAGCAGCTCCTCATTGGGGGAGGATGGCTACACCTTC

v_call: TRBV5-1
j_call: TRBJ2-3
d_call: TRBD2
clone_size: .
cdr3_aa: CASSLMASGGGNTQYF
cdr3_nt: TGCGCCAGCAGCTTGATGGCTAGCGGGGGGGGAAATACGCAGTATTTT

v_call: TRBV7-8
j_call: TRBJ2-7
d_call: .
clone_size: .
cdr3_aa: CASSQRLVADDEQYF
cdr3_nt: TGTGCCAGCAGCCAGAGACTAGTAGCCGATGACGAGCAGTACTTC

v_call: TRBV5-4
j_call: TRBJ2-7
d_call: TRBD2
clone_size: .
cdr3_aa: CASSLVGGGGDEQYF
cdr3_nt: TGTGCCAGCAGCCTGGTCGGTGGGGGGGGAGACGAGCAGTACTTC

v_call: TRBV6-5
j_call: TRBJ1-5
d_call: .
clone_size: .
cdr3_aa: CASSPQSNQPQHF
cdr3_nt: TGTGCCAGCAGTCCCCAGAGCAATCAGCCCCAGCATTTT

v_call: TRBV9
j_call: TRBJ1-2
d_call: .
clone_size: .
cdr3_aa: CASSVGGGADNYGYTF
cdr3_nt: TGTGCCAGCAGCGTAGGTGGTGGGGCAGACAACTATGGCTACACCTTC

v_call: TRBV18
j_call: TRBJ1-1
d_call: TRBD1
clone_size: .
cdr3_aa: CASSLQGLYTEAFF
cdr3_nt: TGTGCCAGCTCACTACAGGGGTTGTACACTGAAGCTTTCTTT

v_call: TRBV10-3
j_call: TRBJ2-7
d_call: .
clone_size: few
cdr3_aa: CAISEGAEQYF
cdr3_nt: TGTGCCATCAGTGAGGGGGCCGAGCAGTACTTC

v_call: TRBV3-1/TRBV3-2
j_call: TRBJ2-7
d_call: .
clone_size: .
cdr3_aa: CASSQGAFSYEQYF
cdr3_nt: TGTGCCAGCAGCCAAGGGGCTTTCTCCTACGAGCAGTACTTC

v_call: TRBV6-6
j_call: TRBJ1-5
d_call: TRBD1
clone_size: .
cdr3_aa: CASSDRDGGNQPQHF
cdr3_nt: TGTGCCAGCAGTGACAGGGATGGCGGCAATCAGCCCCAGCATTTT

v_call: TRBV2
j_call: TRBJ2-3
d_call: .
clone_size: .
cdr3_aa: CASSGGLASTDTQYF
cdr3_nt: TGTGCCAGCAGTGGCGGACTTGCCAGCACAGATACGCAGTATTTT

v_call: TRBV28
j_call: TRBJ1-2
d_call: TRBD1
clone_size: .
cdr3_aa: CASSPGQGSYGYTF
cdr3_nt: TGTGCCAGCAGCCCGGGACAGGGGTCCTATGGCTACACCTTC

v_call: TRBV6-2/TRBV6-3
j_call: TRBJ2-7
d_call: .
clone_size: .
cdr3_aa: CASSLTRYEQYF
cdr3_nt: TGTGCCAGCAGTCTGACTCGTTACGAGCAGTACTTC

v_call: TRBV6-6
j_call: TRBJ1-2
d_call: TRBD1
clone_size: .
cdr3_aa: CASRDRTGFGYTF
cdr3_nt: TGTGCCAGCAGGGATCGGACAGGCTTTGGCTACACCTTC

v_call: TRBV7-9
j_call: TRBJ1-1
d_call: .
clone_size: .
cdr3_aa: CASSLRQALNTEAFF
cdr3_nt: TGTGCCAGCAGCCTGCGACAGGCGCTGAACACTGAAGCTTTCTTT

v_call: TRBV3-1/TRBV3-2
j_call: TRBJ1-2
d_call: .
clone_size: .
cdr3_aa: CASSPGVVGSYGYTF
cdr3_nt: TGTGCCAGCAGCCCAGGGGTCGTAGGGTCCTATGGCTACACCTTC

v_call: TRBV27
j_call: TRBJ1-2
d_call: .
clone_size: .
cdr3_aa: CASSLVPDNSNYGYTF
cdr3_nt: TGTGCCAGCAGTTTAGTTCCGGACAACTCTAACTATGGCTACACCTTC

v_call: TRBV29-1
j_call: TRBJ1-3
d_call: .
clone_size: .
cdr3_aa: CSAIGQLQDSGNTIYF
cdr3_nt: TGCAGCGCCATAGGACAGCTACAAGACTCTGGAAACACCATATATTTT

v_call: TRBV5-8
j_call: TRBJ1-2
d_call: .
clone_size: .
cdr3_aa: CASSLAAGVWYGYTF
cdr3_nt: TGTGCCAGCAGCTTGGCTGCGGGTGTTTGGTATGGCTACACCTTC

v_call: TRBV7-3
j_call: TRBJ2-7
d_call: .
clone_size: .
cdr3_aa: CASSFSVGDAYEQYF
cdr3_nt: TGTGCCAGCAGCTTTAGCGTCGGAGATGCCTACGAGCAGTACTTC

v_call: TRBV18
j_call: TRBJ1-1
d_call: .
clone_size: .
cdr3_aa: CASSPGIAGRETEAFF
cdr3_nt: TGTGCCAGCTCCCCCGGGATCGCGGGGAGAGAAACTGAAGCTTTCTTT

v_call: TRBV5-4
j_call: TRBJ2-3
d_call: .
clone_size: .
cdr3_aa: CASSRATDTQYF
cdr3_nt: TGTGCCAGCAGCCGAGCCACAGATACGCAGTATTTT

v_call: TRBV19
j_call: TRBJ1-1
d_call: TRBD1
clone_size: .
cdr3_aa: CASSIPTQGVNTEAFF
cdr3_nt: TGTGCCAGTAGTATACCCACACAGGGGGTGAACACTGAAGCTTTCTTT

v_call: TRBV5-4
j_call: TRBJ1-5
d_call: TRBD1
clone_size: .
cdr3_aa: CASSYRTGVNSNQPQHF
cdr3_nt: TGTGCCAGCAGCTACCGGACAGGGGTTAATAGCAATCAGCCCCAGCATTTT

v_call: TRBV4-1
j_call: TRBJ2-7
d_call: TRBD1
clone_size: .
cdr3_aa: CASSFPGQAIYEQYF
cdr3_nt: TGTGCCAGCAGCTTTCCGGGACAGGCCATCTACGAGCAGTACTTC

v_call: TRBV5-1
j_call: TRBJ1-1
d_call: .
clone_size: .
cdr3_aa: CASSLGQVNTEAFF
cdr3_nt: TGCGCCAGCAGCTTGGGGCAGGTTAACACTGAAGCTTTCTTT

v_call: TRBV28
j_call: TRBJ1-4
d_call: .
clone_size: .
cdr3_aa: CASSSIGANEKLFF
cdr3_nt: TGTGCCAGCAGTTCTATTGGTGCTAATGAAAAACTGTTTTTT

v_call: TRBV11-2
j_call: TRBJ2-7
d_call: .
clone_size: once
cdr3_aa: CASSLWQGGDEQYF
cdr3_nt: TGTGCCAGCAGCTTGTGGCAGGGTGGGGACGAGCAGTACTTC

v_call: TRBV5-1
j_call: TRBJ1-6
d_call: .
clone_size: .
cdr3_aa: CASRGRSGNSPLHF
cdr3_nt: TGCGCCAGTCGGGGTCGGAGTGGGAATTCACCCCTCCACTTT